Presented here are 23 T cell receptor beta chains from one specimen sequenced in a study of OX40 agonist ivuxolimab in advanced cancers. Clones were read by immunoSEQ multiplex PCR, and TCRdb kept only the in-frame ones, dropping some. The data hold more than 100,000 clones, with roughly nine tenths observed a single time. The sample was CD4+ or CD8+ T cells sorted from blood, taken in a trial of the OX40 agonist ivuxolimab. Source of these receptors: an adult with an advanced solid tumor such as melanoma, head and neck, liver or kidney cancer.

V gene TRBV28 combines with J gene TRBJ1-1, with D hard to call. Trimming took 7 bases from V and 4 from J, leaving 10 bases between them. CDR3 length equals 12 residues. CDR1 is MDHEN and CDR2 is SYDVKM in the germline V gene. The CDR3 is CASKVSGTEAFF. The CDR3 DNA follows: TGTGCCAGCAAGGTATCTGGCACTGAAGCTTTCTTT.

The chain recombines TRBV12-5 with TRBJ2-1; 8 positions match TRBD1. This CDR3 comprises 15 residues. The V segment lost 7 bases and the J segment 4 bases; nucleotides outside the gene matches: 9. Germline V gives CDR1 LGHNT, CDR2 FRNRAP. CDR3 region: CASVAFRGQYNEQFF. The CDR3 DNA reads TGTGCTAGTGTTGCGTTCAGGGGGCAATACAATGAGCAGTTCTTC.

The V gene is TRBV28, the J gene TRBJ2-1; 8 bases match TRBD1. After removal of 8 bases from V and 4 bases from J, the junction contained 1 base not matched to a gene. The CDR3 consists of 12 residues. The germline CDR1 and CDR2 sequences are MDHEN and SYDVKM. CDR3 nucleotide sequence: TGTGCCAGCGGGGACAGGTACAATGAGCAGTTCTTC. Encoded protein: CASGDRYNEQFF.

This clone has more than one count but fewer than ten. The chain combines TRBV4-1 with TRBJ2-5; D call uncertain. The CDR3 spans 14 residues. In germline, CDR1 is MGHRA, CDR2 YSYEKL. Trimming left V 3 bases short and J 1 base short, with 9 bases between. The CDR3 loop reads CASSQAARQETQYF. The CDR3 region has the DNA TGCGCCAGCAGCCAGGCAGCTCGCCAAGAGACCCAGTACTTC.

The V gene is TRBV4-2, the J gene TRBJ2-7; 14 bases align to TRBD2. The CDR3 length is 16 residues. Germline CDR1 and CDR2: LGHNA and YNFKEQ. The junction had 7 bases not matched to a gene; V was cut back by 5 bases and J by 4 bases. CDR3 in amino acids: CASSSGTSGSPYEQYF. The CDR3 DNA is TGTGCCAGCAGCTCAGGGACTAGCGGGAGCCCGTACGAGCAGTACTTC.

V is TRBV5-1 and J is TRBJ2-3; 8 bases match TRBD1. This CDR3 spans 16 amino acids. CDR1 is SGHRS and CDR2 is YFSETQ in the germline V gene. With V trimmed by 4 bases and J by 1 base, 8 bases remained unmatched. In DNA form, the CDR3 reads TGCGCCAGCAGCCTAGGACAGGGTATGGGCACAGATACGCAGTATTTT. It codes for CASSLGQGMGTDTQYF.

The V and J genes are TRBV6-6 and TRBJ2-5; 12 bases agree with TRBD2. V gave up 5 bases and J gave up 4 bases; unmatched junction bases: 8. Germline values: CDR1 MNHNY, CDR2 SVGAGI (reference sequence). This CDR3 is 16 amino acids long. CDR3 amino acids: CASSISSGRAAETQYF. The CDR3 coding sequence is TGTGCCAGCAGTATTTCTAGCGGGAGGGCCGCAGAGACCCAGTACTTC.

The chain couples TRBV6-6 to TRBJ2-7; 9 positions agree with TRBD1. CDR1 MNHNY and CDR2 SVGAGI come from the germline V gene (reference sequence). The CDR3 covers 14 residues. The V segment lost 5 bases and the J segment 6 bases; nucleotides outside the gene matches: 8. This chain's CDR3 is CASSPTGQGPEQYF. The DNA for the CDR3 is TGTGCCAGCAGTCCAACGGGACAGGGACCCGAGCAGTACTTC.

This CDR3 reads CASSLTPGQGGTGELFF. CDR3 DNA sequence: TGCGCCAGCAGTTTAACTCCGGGACAGGGGGGTACCGGGGAGCTGTTTTTT. The gene calls are TRBV5-1 and TRBJ2-2; TRBD1 aligns across 11 bases. The CDR3 totals 17 residues. The ends lost 5 bases at V and 5 bases at J; junction bases unmatched: 11. From germline, CDR1 is SGHRS and CDR2 YFSETQ.

V usage is TRBV7-2 and J usage is TRBJ1-1; no reliable D call. Germline-derived CDR1 and CDR2 are SGHTA and FQGNSA. Trimming took off 4 bases at V and 6 bases at J, with 18 bases between the two ends. There are 15 residues in the CDR3. The CDR3 reads CASSSKTGRGAEAFF. DNA for the CDR3: TGTGCCAGCAGCTCCAAGACCGGGAGAGGAGCTGAAGCTTTCTTT.

The V and J genes are TRBV6-4 and TRBJ2-1; D not resolved. The CDR3 covers 17 residues. Germline assignment: CDR1 MRHNA and CDR2 SNTAGT. V lost 3 bases and J lost 0, with 15 bases in between. The DNA of the CDR3 is TGTGCCAGCAGTGAAGAAAGTGCAGCGAGCTCCTACAATGAGCAGTTCTTC. Its translation is CASSEESAASSYNEQFF.

The chain combines TRBV18 with TRBJ1-5; D is unclear. The CDR3 spans 13 residues. CDR1 and CDR2 (germline): KGHSH, LQKENI. V was shortened by 3 bases and J by 7 bases, with 10 bases between the two germline ends. This CDR3 reads CASSPGDLQPQHF. The CDR3 DNA is TGTGCCAGCTCACCCGGGGATCTCCAGCCCCAGCATTTT.

The rearrangement links TRBV28 to TRBJ1-1, with D possibly being TRBD1 (5 bases). Deletions cut 3 bases from V and 3 bases from J, with 14 bases between. This CDR3 region has 15 residues. Germline CDR1 MDHEN, CDR2 SYDVKM. CDR3 protein: CASSLIGRGDTEAFF. CDR3 in DNA: TGTGCCAGCAGTTTGATTGGGCGGGGGGACACTGAAGCTTTCTTT.

The table lists this clone with a count of one. The chain joins TRBV7-9 to TRBJ2-7, with D maybe TRBD1 (5 bases). This CDR3 comprises 13 residues. CDR1 SEHNR and CDR2 FQNEAQ come from the germline V gene (reference sequence). Deletions cut 5 bases from V and 1 base from J, with 9 bases between. CDR3 DNA: TGTGCCAGCAGCCAGACAGTTTCCTACGAGCAGTACTTC. Translation: CASSQTVSYEQYF.

The chain recombines TRBV4-2 with TRBJ2-1; no definite D call. CDR1 LGHNA and CDR2 YNFKEQ come from the germline V gene. The CDR3 covers 16 residues. The V and J ends lost 0 bases and 5 bases respectively, with 14 bases between them. In DNA form, the CDR3 reads TGTGCCAGCAGCCAAGATCCCGGGTGGAACCACAATGAGCAGTTCTTC. It yields the protein CASSQDPGWNHNEQFF.

V gene TRBV5-6 combines with J gene TRBJ2-5, with 9 positions matching TRBD2. Germline V gene sequence: CDR1 SGHDT, CDR2 YYEEEE. This CDR3 is 15 amino acids long. V was clipped by 3 bases and J by 1 base; unmatched bases: 4. The CDR3 coding sequence is TGTGCCAGCAGCTACCTAGCGGGGCGCCAAGAGACCCAGTACTTC. Amino acids: CASSYLAGRQETQYF. Variable domain in full (rest from reference TRBV5-6 and TRBJ2-5): DAGVTQSPTHLIKTRGQQVTLRCSPKSGHDTVSWYQQALGQGPQFIFQYYEEEERQRGNFPDRFSGHQFPNYSSELNVNALLLGDSALYLCASSYLAGRQETQYFGPGTRLLVL.

J is TRBJ2-5 and V is TRBV9; 7 positions match TRBD1. Germline CDR1 is SGDLS and CDR2 is YYNGEE. The J segment lost 5 bases and the V segment lost 4 bases, leaving 8 bases of the junction unmatched. This CDR3 comprises 14 residues. CDR3: CASSLNRGAETQYF. CDR3 nucleotide sequence: TGTGCCAGCAGCCTCAACAGGGGAGCTGAGACCCAGTACTTC. The full variable domain, completed using reference TRBV9 and TRBJ2-5, is DSGVTQTPKHLITATGQRVTLRCSPRSGDLSVYWYQQSLDQGLQFLIQYYNGEERAKGNILERFSAQQFPDLHSELNLSSLELGDSALYFCASSLNRGAETQYFGPGTRLLVL.

This chain uses TRBV5-1 with TRBJ2-1; no definite D call. The CDR3 extends over 15 amino acids. V shed 2 bases and J shed 9 bases, with 18 bases lying between them. From germline, CDR1 is SGHRS and CDR2 YFSETQ. CDR3 sequence reads: CASSFSLLGDGEQFF. The CDR3 DNA reads as TGCGCCAGCAGCTTTTCACTGCTTGGAGATGGTGAGCAGTTCTTC.

The rearrangement links TRBV28 to TRBJ1-1; D may be TRBD1 (5 bases). The V gene lost 4 bases and the J gene lost 1 base, with 13 bases spanning the gap. The CDR3 is 15 amino acids. The germline V gene has CDR1 MDHEN and CDR2 SYDVKM. For the CDR3, the DNA is TGTGCCAGCAGTTCGAGACAGAGCTCGAACACTGAAGCTTTCTTT. Translation: CASSSRQSSNTEAFF.

Comment on this clone: Germline and junction disagree at one end, which may indicate a read error. The sample contains more than one DNA sequence encoding this CDR3. The rearrangement links TRBV20-1 to TRBJ1-2; TRBD1 aligns across 7 bases. There are 11 residues in the CDR3. Germline lookup yields CDR1 DFQATT and CDR2 SNEGSKA (reference sequence). In nucleotides, the CDR3 is TGCAGCGCTAGACAGGGAGGTGGCTACACCTTC. The encoded protein is CSARQGGGYTF.

In its sample, this clone was seen once. The rearrangement links TRBV5-4 to TRBJ2-3; D unclear. This CDR3 contains 12 residues. Germline assignment: CDR1 SGHNT and CDR2 YYREEE (reference sequence). The V and J ends lost 4 bases and 5 bases respectively, with 8 bases between them. The CDR3 coding sequence is TGTGCCAGCAGCCCAAAGGGAGATACGCAGTATTTT. This translates into CASSPKGDTQYF.

The rearrangement joins TRBV6-6 to TRBJ1-2; tentatively, D is TRBD1 (5 bases). Germline CDR1 reads MNHNY; CDR2 reads SVGAGI (reference sequence). The CDR3 runs to 11 residues. V gave up 8 bases and J gave up 6 bases, with 10 bases separating them. CDR3 sequence: CASGASDGYTF. The DNA for the CDR3 is TGTGCCAGCGGGGCTTCGGATGGCTACACCTTC.

In nucleotides, the CDR3 is TGTGCCAGCAGCCAAGGGGGTTCCTCCTACGAGCAGTACTTC. Its translation: CASSQGGSSYEQYF. The chain carries TRBV7-9 and TRBJ2-7, with a weak D call TRBD1 (6 bases). Germline assignment: CDR1 SEHNR and CDR2 FQNEAQ (reference sequence). The CDR3 consists of 14 residues. The germline V and J ends were trimmed by 5 bases and 0 bases, with 11 bases remaining between them. The entire variable domain, with the rest obtained from reference TRBV7-9 and TRBJ2-7, is as follows: DTGVSQNPRHKITKRGQNVTFRCDPISEHNRLYWYRQTLGQGPEFLTYFQNEAQLEKSRLLSDRFSAERPKGSFSTLEIQRTEQGDSAMYLCASSQGGSSYEQYFGPGTRLTVT.